This T cell receptor beta chain appears in the sequencing data of a study of PD-1 blockade in classical Hodgkin lymphoma. Turning to the study itself: Administration of nivolumab to patients was at 3 mg/kg intravenously every 2 weeks.

Study-level points and caveats: Patients with a complete response exhibited baseline diversity comparable to newly diagnosed patients. CD4+ TCR diversity rose significantly by C4D1, and CD8+ TCR diversity did not. Reports described newly diagnosed patients as having lower baseline TCR diversity than healthy donors.

Every patient relapsed after autologous stem cell transplantation, and brentuximab vedotin exposure varied. The protocol was immunoSEQ multiplex PCR, while the TCRdb copy is restricted to in-frame clones and leaves out a portion. The table records about 40,000 clones, about 79% of them present only once. Comment on this clone: The target antigen is unknown.

V was clipped by 2 bases and J by 8 bases, with 9 bases between them. Germline-derived CDR1 and CDR2 are SGHTA and FQGNSA. CDR3 length: 13 residues. The specimen comprised peripheral blood mononuclear cells (PBMCs), sampled at baseline. This clonotype was obtained from a human donor with classical Hodgkin lymphoma. The chain uses TRBV7-2 and TRBJ2-2; D might be TRBD1 (6 bases). CDR3 in amino acids: CASSLWGPGELFF. The CDR3 DNA is TGTGCCAGCAGCTTATGGGGGCCGGGGGAGCTGTTTTTT.